The 9 T cell receptor beta chains given below trace back to one sample, sequenced in a study of blood T cells in healthy people across ages. With a J-beta primer mix and a sample-barcoded 5' primer, a second PCR ran 7 to 11 cycles. One entry per CDR3 protein, called by TCRdb with MiXCR from the 5' RACE reads. Here the sample spans 730,000 or so distinct CDR3 sequences, 35% to 45% being singletons. The material sequenced was blood. Receptor source: an older woman in good health.

At least ten counts were recorded for this clonotype. The CDR3 DNA is TGTGCCAGCAGTTTTGACAGGGCCCACGAGCAGTACTTC. This sequence encodes CASSFDRAHEQYF. The chain links TRBV12-3 or TRBV12-4 to TRBJ2-7; 7 bases line up with TRBD1. V dropped 3 bases and J dropped 5; count of bases not matched to a gene: 4. The CDR3 is 13 amino acids.

This clonotype was found a few times. The DNA for the CDR3 is TGTGCCAGCAGCTTTAACGAGGCAGTGGGCACTGAAGCTTTCTTT. Its translation: CASSFNEAVGTEAFF. The rearrangement uses TRBV7-2 and TRBJ1-1; D is undetermined. Germline loops: CDR1 SGHTA, CDR2 FQGNSA. This CDR3 is 15 amino acids long. V lost 3 bases and J 4 bases, leaving 15 bases between the germline ends.

The chain uses TRBV18 and TRBJ2-5, with a possible D match to TRBD1 (6 bases). V lost 2 bases to trimming and J lost 0 bases, with 16 bases between them. Germline CDR1 and CDR2: KGHSH and LQKENI. There are 17 residues in the CDR3. The CDR3 here is CASSPGKDSRHQETQYF. The CDR3 nucleotides are TGTGCCAGCTCACCAGGAAAGGACAGTAGACACCAAGAGACCCAGTACTTC.

The chain links TRBV6-5 to TRBJ2-3, with D possibly TRBD1 on 6 matching bases. This CDR3 contains 16 residues. With 0 bases removed from V and 4 bases from J, the gap between germline ends came to 14 bases. Per the germline V gene, CDR1 is MNHEY and CDR2 is SVGAGI. CDR3 sequence reads: CASSYSGGAVSDTQYF. The CDR3, as DNA: TGTGCCAGCAGTTACTCAGGGGGAGCAGTTTCAGATACGCAGTATTTT.

The rearrangement uses TRBV7-2 and TRBJ1-1; 8 bases align to TRBD1. Germline V gives CDR1 SGHTA, CDR2 FQGNSA. The CDR3 contains 16 residues. V lost 5 bases, J lost 3 bases, and 11 bases stayed unmatched. The CDR3 spells CASSRGQGGSDTEAFF. The CDR3 coding sequence is TGTGCCAGCAGCCGCGGACAGGGAGGTTCCGACACTGAAGCTTTCTTT.

V and J are TRBV20-1 and TRBJ1-5, with D possibly being TRBD1 (6 bases). The germline V and J ends were trimmed by 0 bases and 5 bases, with 14 bases remaining between them. Per germline, CDR1 DFQATT and CDR2 SNEGSKA (reference sequence). This CDR3 is 15 amino acids long. The CDR3 DNA reads as TGCAGTGCTAGAGAACTCACAGGGATTTATCAGCCCCAGCATTTT. Its translation is CSARELTGIYQPQHF.

Note on this clonotype: This may arise from a read error, as a much more abundant clone is one base away. The chain carries TRBV12-3 or TRBV12-4 and TRBJ2-5; 10 nucleotides align to TRBD1. The CDR3 has 14 residues. The trim removed 5 bases at V and 4 bases at J, leaving 4 bases unmatched. The CDR3: CASSVTGGSETQYF. CDR3 nucleotides: TGTGCCAGCAGTGTGACAGGGGGCTCAGAGACCCAGTACTTC.

This rearrangement joins TRBV3-1 to TRBJ2-3; weak D call: TRBD2 (5 bases). This CDR3 spans 14 amino acids. Germline V gene sequence: CDR1 LGHDT, CDR2 YNNKEL (reference sequence). V was pared by 5 bases and J by 4 bases, with 13 bases between. The CDR3 region has the DNA TGTGCCAGCAGCTCGACTACCTCCCCAGATACGCAGTATTTT. Translating it yields CASSSTTSPDTQYF.

The chain recombines TRBV6-1 with TRBJ1-2; unclear D gene. Trimming pared 8 bases from V and 1 base from J, leaving 11 bases between. From germline, CDR1 is MNHNS and CDR2 SASEGT. The CDR3 sequence is 13 residues long. The CDR3 reads CASASRINYGYTF. The CDR3 DNA reads as TGTGCCAGCGCCTCCAGGATTAACTATGGCTACACCTTC.